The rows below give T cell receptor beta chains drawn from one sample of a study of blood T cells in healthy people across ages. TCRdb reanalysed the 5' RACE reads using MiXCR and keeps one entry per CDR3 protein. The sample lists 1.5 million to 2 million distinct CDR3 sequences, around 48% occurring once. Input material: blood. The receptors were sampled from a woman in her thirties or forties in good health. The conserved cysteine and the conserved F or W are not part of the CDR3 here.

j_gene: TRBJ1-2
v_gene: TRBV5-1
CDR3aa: ASSRDGGVGGYT

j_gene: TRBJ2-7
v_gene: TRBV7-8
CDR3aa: ASSLALWSGQISYEQY

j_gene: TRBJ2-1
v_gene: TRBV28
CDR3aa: VVAGTYNEQF

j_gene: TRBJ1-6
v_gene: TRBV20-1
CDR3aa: SAPTTIYNSPLH

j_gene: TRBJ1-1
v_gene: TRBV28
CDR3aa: ASSPRTDLNTEAF

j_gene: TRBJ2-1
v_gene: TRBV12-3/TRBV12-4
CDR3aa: ASRPSGGASEQF

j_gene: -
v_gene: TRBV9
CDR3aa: ASSPRDYKYNEQY

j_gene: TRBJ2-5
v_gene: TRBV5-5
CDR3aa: ASSLSVWGQKETQY

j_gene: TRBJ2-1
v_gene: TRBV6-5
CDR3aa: ASSDRFGGYNEQF

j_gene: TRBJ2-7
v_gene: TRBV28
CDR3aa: ASSTPTGRNSYEQY

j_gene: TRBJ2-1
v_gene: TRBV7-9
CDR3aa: ASSPNRGLDEQF

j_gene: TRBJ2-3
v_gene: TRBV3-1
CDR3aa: ASSQRWGGTDTQY

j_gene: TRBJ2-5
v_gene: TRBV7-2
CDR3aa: ASSLVSGGNQETQY

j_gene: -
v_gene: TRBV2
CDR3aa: ASSENRGPPKTQY

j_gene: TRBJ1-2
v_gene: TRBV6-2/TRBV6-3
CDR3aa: ASSQGYYGYT

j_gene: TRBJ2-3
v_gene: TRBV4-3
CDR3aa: ASSQVRDGGSTLLSTDTQY

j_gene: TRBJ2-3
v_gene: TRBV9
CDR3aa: ASSPSGADTDTQY

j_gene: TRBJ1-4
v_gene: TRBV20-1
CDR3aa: SARGDTREKLF

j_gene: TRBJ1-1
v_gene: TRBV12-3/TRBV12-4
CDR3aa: ASRRTGSGGNTEAF